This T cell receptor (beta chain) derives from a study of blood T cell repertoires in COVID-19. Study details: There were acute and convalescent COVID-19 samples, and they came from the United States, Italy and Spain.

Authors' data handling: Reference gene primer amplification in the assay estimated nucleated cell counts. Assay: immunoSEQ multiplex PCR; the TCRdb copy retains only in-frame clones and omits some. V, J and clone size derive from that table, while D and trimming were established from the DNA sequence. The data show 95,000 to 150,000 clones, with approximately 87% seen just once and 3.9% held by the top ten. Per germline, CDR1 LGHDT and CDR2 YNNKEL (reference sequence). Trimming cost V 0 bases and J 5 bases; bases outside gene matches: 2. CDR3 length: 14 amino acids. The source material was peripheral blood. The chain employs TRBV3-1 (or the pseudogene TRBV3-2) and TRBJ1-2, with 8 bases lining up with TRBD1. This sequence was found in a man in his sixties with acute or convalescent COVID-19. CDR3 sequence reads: CASSQDHRGYGYTF. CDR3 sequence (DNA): TGTGCCAGCAGCCAAGATCACAGGGGGTATGGCTACACCTTC.